The rows below give T cell receptor beta chains drawn from one sample of a study of T cells after yellow fever vaccination. One entry per CDR3 protein, called by TCRdb with MiXCR from the 5' RACE reads. Counted here are hundreds of thousands of distinct CDR3 sequences, about 3.5% occurring once; the ten biggest clones make up about 20%. Sequenced material: PBMCs, taken on the day of the yellow fever booster vaccination. The receptors stem from a man between 18 and 35 years old who received the YFV17D yellow fever vaccine. The CDR3 runs from the conserved cysteine through the conserved F or W. The D gene is left open where the match is weak. Rows give clone size only sometimes, using once, few, many, or a class for an expanded clone.

d_call	cdr3_length	clone_size	v_call	j_call	cdr3_nt	cdr3_aa
TRBD1	19	few	TRBV5-1	TRBJ1-1	TGCGCCAGCAGCTTGGTTTTGCCCATGGGACAGGGGGTCGACACTGAAGCTTTCTTT	CASSLVLPMGQGVDTEAFF
TRBD2	18	many	TRBV4-3	TRBJ2-2	TGCGCCAGCAGCCAAGGACTAGCGGGTATATCAAACACCGGGGAGCTGTTTTTT	CASSQGLAGISNTGELFF
TRBD1	12	many	TRBV29-1	TRBJ1-2	TGCAGCGTTTCACAGGGGGCGTGGGGCTACACCTTC	CSVSQGAWGYTF
NA	14	many	TRBV11-2	TRBJ1-5	TGTGCCAGCAGCTTGGAGGCGGGCAATCAGCCCCAGCATTTT	CASSLEAGNQPQHF
NA	13	few	TRBV20-1	TRBJ2-3	TGCAGTGCTGGGGGGCCCATGAGAGTCACGCAGTATTTT	CSAGGPMRVTQYF
TRBD1	15	many	TRBV18	TRBJ2-3	TGTGCCAGCTCAGCGACAGGGAAGGCCAAAGATACGCAGTATTTT	CASSATGKAKDTQYF
NA	13	NA	TRBV5-1	TRBJ1-2	TGCGCCAGCAGCCCTTCCCCTGACACAGGCTACACCTTC	CASSPSPDTGYTF
NA	15	many	TRBV7-2	TRBJ1-1	TGTGCCAGCAGCTCCCGAGGGGGGAACCCCGGAGAAGCTTTCTTT	CASSSRGGNPGEAFF
NA	13	few	TRBV6-5	TRBJ2-2	TGTGCCAGCAGTTACCCCCCCACCCGGGAGCTGTTTTTT	CASSYPPTRELFF
NA	15	NA	TRBV7-2	TRBJ1-5	TGTGCCAGCAGCTTTTTGGGGGGTAGCAATCAGCCCCAGCATTTT	CASSFLGGSNQPQHF
NA	16	many	TRBV6-1	TRBJ1-2	TGTGCCAGCAGTGAAGCAGTCGCCAGGGCCATTTATGGCTACACCTTC	CASSEAVARAIYGYTF
NA	13	NA	TRBV30	TRBJ1-2	TGTGCCTGGAGTCCTCCGTTCTGGTATGGCTACACCTTC	CAWSPPFWYGYTF
NA	13	many	TRBV7-3	TRBJ1-2	TGTGCCAGCAGCTCCGACTCTGGGAATGGCTACACCTTC	CASSSDSGNGYTF
TRBD2	13	many	TRBV7-3	TRBJ2-1	TGTGCCAGCAGCCGGTGGGGGGGCAATGAGCAGTTCTTC	CASSRWGGNEQFF
NA	16	NA	TRBV5-1	TRBJ1-3	TGCGCCAGCAGCTTGGGGACAGTTTTCTCTGGAAACACCATATATTTT	CASSLGTVFSGNTIYF
NA	17	many	TRBV29-1	TRBJ2-4	TGCAGCGCCCAAACGGGGTACGGTGGTTCAGGAGAAAACATTCAGTACTTC	CSAQTGYGGSGENIQYF
NA	11	many	TRBV5-1	TRBJ2-3	TGCGCCAGCAGCTTGGAAGGAGCGCAGTATTTT	CASSLEGAQYF
TRBD2	15	few	TRBV7-2	TRBJ2-7	TGTGCCAGCAGCTTAGGGCCTAGCGGTACCTACGAGCAGTACTTC	CASSLGPSGTYEQYF
NA	14	many	TRBV5-1	TRBJ2-2	TGCGCCAGCAGCTCGGGACCGGGGACCGGGGAGCTGTTTTTT	CASSSGPGTGELFF
TRBD1	14	few	TRBV5-1	TRBJ1-1	TGCGCCAGCACGCCGGGACAGGGGAACACTGAAGCTTTCTTT	CASTPGQGNTEAFF
NA	12	NA	TRBV7-9	TRBJ1-1	TGTGCCAGCAGCTCTAAGGGCACTGAAGCTTTCTTT	CASSSKGTEAFF
TRBD2	18	many	TRBV9	TRBJ2-5	TGTGCCAGCAGCCTCAAACACGCTAGCGGGGGGTTCCAAGAGACCCAGTACTTC	CASSLKHASGGFQETQYF
NA	16	many	TRBV7-9	TRBJ2-3	TGTGCCAGCAGCTTATGGGGCAGTAGAAGCACAGATACGCAGTATTTT	CASSLWGSRSTDTQYF
NA	11	many	TRBV12-3/TRBV12-4	TRBJ1-1	TGTGCCAGCAGTTTCTACGGGATAGCTTTCTTT	CASSFYGIAFF
NA	12	few	TRBV20-1	TRBJ1-2	TGCAGTGCTAACCCAGATTTTGGTGGCTACACCTTC	CSANPDFGGYTF
TRBD1	14	NA	TRBV18	TRBJ1-6	TGTGCCAGCTCCGGGACAGGGGGTGGTTCACCCCTCCACTTT	CASSGTGGGSPLHF
NA	14	many	TRBV12-3/TRBV12-4	TRBJ2-1	TGTGCCAGCAGTTTAGACAGGCAGCTCAATGAGCAGTTCTTC	CASSLDRQLNEQFF
NA	17	many	TRBV15	TRBJ1-6	TGTGCCACCAGCAAGGACGTACGGGCTGCCTATAATTCACCCCTCCACTTT	CATSKDVRAAYNSPLHF
NA	9	many	TRBV24-1	TRBJ2-1	TGTGCCACCAGTGCGGGTTGGTTCTTC	CATSAGWFF
NA	14	many	TRBV5-4	TRBJ1-3	TGTGCCAGCAGCTTATTTAGCTCTGGAAACACCATATATTTT	CASSLFSSGNTIYF
TRBD2	14	few	TRBV29-1	TRBJ2-1	TGCAGCGTTGAAGGGCGGGGGGTCAGGGATGAGCAGTTCTTC	CSVEGRGVRDEQFF